This T cell receptor beta chain was sequenced during a study of blood T cells in healthy people across ages. Collection of roughly 9.8 milliliters of peripheral blood was performed for each donor. This CDR3 comprises 16 residues. Germline CDR1 reads MDHEN; CDR2 reads SYDVKM. V shed 4 bases and J 0 bases; nucleotides not matched to a gene: 3. This clonotype turned up a few times. The authors ran a second PCR of about 6 to 11 cycles using a sample-barcoded 5' primer and a J-beta primer mix. TCRdb re-called the 5' RACE reads through MiXCR, storing one row per CDR3 protein. The table has 600,000 to 850,000 distinct CDR3 sequences, around 25% seen once; the top ten hold 9.4%. These same records also appear under a second study, on T cells of mothers and their children.

This clonotype originated in a boy under 18 in good health. The chain is built from TRBV28 and TRBJ1-6, with 7 bases fitting TRBD1. The sample consisted of blood. The CDR3 sequence: CASSSAGGSYNSPLHF. In DNA form, the CDR3 reads TGTGCCAGCAGTTCAGCAGGGGGCTCCTATAATTCACCCCTCCACTTT.